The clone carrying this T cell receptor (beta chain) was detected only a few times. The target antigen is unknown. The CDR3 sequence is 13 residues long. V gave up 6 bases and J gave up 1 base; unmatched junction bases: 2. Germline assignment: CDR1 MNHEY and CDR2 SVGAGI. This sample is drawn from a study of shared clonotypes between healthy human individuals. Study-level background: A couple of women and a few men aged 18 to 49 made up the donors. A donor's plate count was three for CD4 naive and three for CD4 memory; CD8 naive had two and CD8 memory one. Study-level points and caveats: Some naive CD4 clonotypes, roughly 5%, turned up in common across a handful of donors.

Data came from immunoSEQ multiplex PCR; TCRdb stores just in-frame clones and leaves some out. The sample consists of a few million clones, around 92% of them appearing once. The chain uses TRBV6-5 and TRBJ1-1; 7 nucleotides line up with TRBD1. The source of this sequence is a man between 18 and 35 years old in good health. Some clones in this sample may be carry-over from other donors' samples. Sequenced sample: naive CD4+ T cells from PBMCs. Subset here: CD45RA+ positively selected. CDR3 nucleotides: TGTGCCAGCAGGACAGGGTCGAACACTGAAGCTTTCTTT. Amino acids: CASRTGSNTEAFF.